This paragraph covers one T cell receptor (beta chain) sequence. Its antigen remains unidentified. Its ends do not fully match the called genes, so a read error is possible. The repertoire was sequenced with immunoSEQ multiplex PCR; TCRdb's copy has only in-frame clones and lacks some. The sample consists of about 130,000 clones, about nine tenths of them appearing once. This sample is part of a study of T cell responses to AZD1222 COVID-19 vaccine. The study, taken as a whole, reports: Baseline serology detected seropositivity in only a handful of AZD1222 recipients. Clonal diversity may have been underestimated in mostly white British donors. After two AZD1222 doses, spike-specific TCR breadth and depth rose versus day 0. Repertoire samples came only from after the peak T cell response.

The sequence was collected from an adult in good health. This sample comprised peripheral blood, obtained on day 0 of AZD1222 vaccination.

CDR3 region: CASSLTPGSPSGHF. The DNA for the CDR3 is TGTGCCAGCAGCTTAACCCCGGGTAGCCCCTCCGGCCACTTC. The rearrangement uses TRBV7-2 and TRBJ1-2; D remains ambiguous. The CDR3 covers 14 residues. Per germline, CDR1 SGHTA and CDR2 FQGNSA.